This TCR beta chain was identified during a study of identifying expanded T cells in peripheral blood. Notes on the study in general: Two-week clone count variance significantly increased as total template count grew. Over approximately two and four weeks, about 15 and 19 clones changed, versus around 1.1 between replicates.

In germline, CDR1 is SGHDT, CDR2 YYEEEE. The V segment lost 2 bases and the J segment 10 bases; nucleotides outside the gene matches: 5. The CDR3 consists of 12 residues. Collection occurred without any documented infections or immune events in donors. Sequenced by immunoSEQ multiplex PCR; TCRdb stores in-frame clones only, minus some. Of tens of thousands of clones listed, approximately 84% were seen once; the top ten hold approximately 4.5%. With regard to this clone: Its antigen remains unknown.

This TCR came from a person between 18 and 75 years old in good health. The rearrangement joins TRBV5-6 to TRBJ1-1; TRBD1 matches at 7 bases. What was sequenced was blood. In DNA form, the CDR3 reads TGTGCCAGCAGCTTTAACGACAGGGTAGCTTTCTTT. Encoded protein: CASSFNDRVAFF.